This T cell receptor beta chain stems from a study of T cell responses to AZD1222 COVID-19 vaccine. Whether given at about 4 or about 12 weeks, second doses were pooled. Profiled with immunoSEQ multiplex PCR; TCRdb holds only in-frame clones, not every one. Here the sample spans 70,000 to 95,000 clones, 75% to 95% being singletons. The CDR3 totals 15 residues. The trim removed 5 bases at V and 5 bases at J, leaving 9 bases unmatched. Germline V gives CDR1 SEHNR, CDR2 FQNEAQ (reference sequence). Sequenced material: peripheral blood, taken 28 days after the second AZD1222 dose. The rearrangement links TRBV7-9 to TRBJ2-1; 7 bases align to TRBD2. The TCR originated in an adult who received the AZD1222 COVID-19 vaccine. The CDR3: CASSPSGASNNEQFF. The CDR3 DNA reads TGTGCCAGCAGCCCCAGCGGGGCATCAAACAATGAGCAGTTCTTC.